Listed below are T cell receptor beta chains from one sample, sequenced in a study of T cell repertoires in cytomegalovirus infection. One entry per CDR3 protein results from TCRdb running MiXCR on the reads. The repertoire has about 120,000 distinct CDR3 sequences, about a tenth of them found once; the top ten carry around 29%. These receptors have no identified antigens. The sequencing input was PBMCs, sequenced either directly or after in vitro stimulation (not recorded which). The receptors stem from a human donor in good health (CMV status not recorded). Some clones in this sample may be carry-over from other donors' samples. Each CDR3 is given with its conserved first and last residue. The order of the fields is clone size, D gene, CDR3 length, V gene, J gene, CDR3 protein, CDR3 DNA. D genes are given only for firm matches. Expanded clones are given a class, and other clones once, few, many or no size at all.

>many|.|12|TRBV28|TRBJ1-1
CASSLGGREAFF
TGTGCCAGCAGTTTGGGGGGGCGTGAAGCTTTCTTT
>.|.|14|TRBV5-6|TRBJ2-1
CASSLGTGYNEQFF
TGTGCCAGCAGCTTAGGAACAGGATACAATGAGCAGTTCTTC
>few|.|15|TRBV28|TRBJ2-3
CASSPLITGTDTQYF
TGTGCCAGCAGTCCCCTTATAACGGGCACAGATACGCAGTATTTT
>few|TRBD1|16|TRBV20-1|TRBJ1-3
CSARDLLGTGGNTIYF
TGCAGTGCTAGAGATCTTCTGGGGACAGGGGGAAACACCATATATTTT
>many|.|15|TRBV4-3|TRBJ2-7
CASSLGDSSPYEQYF
TGCGCCAGCAGCCTTGGTGACTCCTCCCCCTACGAGCAGTACTTC
>many|TRBD2|15|TRBV18|TRBJ2-5
CASSQTSGTQETQYF
TGTGCCAGCTCGCAAACTAGCGGGACCCAAGAGACCCAGTACTTC
>many|TRBD1|13|TRBV7-8|TRBJ1-3
CASSSGQGDTIYF
TGTGCCAGCAGCTCTGGACAGGGGGACACCATATATTTT
>many|.|17|TRBV6-2/TRBV6-3|TRBJ1-1
CASSYKGTGRRNTEAFF
TGTGCCAGCAGTTACAAGGGGACGGGGCGGAGGAACACTGAAGCTTTCTTT
>few|.|13|TRBV20-1|TRBJ2-3
CSAHGSVTDTQYF
TGCAGTGCCCACGGGAGTGTCACAGATACGCAGTATTTT
>few|.|13|TRBV20-1|TRBJ2-3
CSWEVSSTDTQYF
TGCAGCTGGGAGGTGTCATCCACAGATACGCAGTATTTT
>.|.|14|TRBV10-3|TRBJ1-4
CAISRAKGDEKLFF
TGTGCCATCAGCAGGGCCAAAGGGGATGAAAAACTGTTTTTT
>many|.|14|TRBV7-2|TRBJ1-1
CASSLTGSSAEAFF
TGTGCCAGCAGCTTAACAGGGTCGAGCGCTGAAGCTTTCTTT
>.|TRBD2|16|TRBV7-2|TRBJ2-2
CASSLPSGRITGELFF
TGTGCCAGCAGCTTACCTAGCGGGAGGATCACCGGGGAGCTGTTTTTT